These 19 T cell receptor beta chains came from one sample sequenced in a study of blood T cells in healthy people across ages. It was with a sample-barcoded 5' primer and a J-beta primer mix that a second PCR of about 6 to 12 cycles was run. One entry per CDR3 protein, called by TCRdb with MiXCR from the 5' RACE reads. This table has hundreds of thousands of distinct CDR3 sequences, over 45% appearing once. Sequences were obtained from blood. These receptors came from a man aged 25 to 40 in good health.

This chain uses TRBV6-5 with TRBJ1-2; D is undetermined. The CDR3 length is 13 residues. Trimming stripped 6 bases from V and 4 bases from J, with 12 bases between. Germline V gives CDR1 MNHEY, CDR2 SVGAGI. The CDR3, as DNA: TGTGCCAGCAGAACAGAGACCCCCTATGGCTACACCTTC. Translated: CASRTETPYGYTF.

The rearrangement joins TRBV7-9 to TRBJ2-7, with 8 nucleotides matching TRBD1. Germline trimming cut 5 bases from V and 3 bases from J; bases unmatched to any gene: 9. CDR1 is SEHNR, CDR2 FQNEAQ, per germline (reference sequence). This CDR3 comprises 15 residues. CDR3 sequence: CASSPHAGTGYEQYF. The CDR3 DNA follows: TGTGCCAGCAGCCCCCACGCCGGGACAGGCTACGAGCAGTACTTC.

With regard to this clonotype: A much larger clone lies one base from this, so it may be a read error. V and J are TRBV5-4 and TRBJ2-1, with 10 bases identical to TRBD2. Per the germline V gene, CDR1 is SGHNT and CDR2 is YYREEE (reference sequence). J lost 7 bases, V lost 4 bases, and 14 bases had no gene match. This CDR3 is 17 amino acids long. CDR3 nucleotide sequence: TGTGCCAGCAGCCCTCCGATAGCGGGAGGCGAATCAAATGAGCAGTTCTTC. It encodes CASSPPIAGGESNEQFF.

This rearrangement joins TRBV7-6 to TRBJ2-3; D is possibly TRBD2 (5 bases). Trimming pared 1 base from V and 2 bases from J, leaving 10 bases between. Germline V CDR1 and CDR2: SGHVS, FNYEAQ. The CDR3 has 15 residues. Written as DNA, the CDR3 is TGTGCCAGCAGCTTAGATACGGGGAACACAGATACGCAGTATTTT. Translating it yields CASSLDTGNTDTQYF.

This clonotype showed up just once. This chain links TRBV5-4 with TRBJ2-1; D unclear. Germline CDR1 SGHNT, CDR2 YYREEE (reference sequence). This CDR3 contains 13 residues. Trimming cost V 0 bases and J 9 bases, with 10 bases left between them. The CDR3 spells CASSLGAGSEQFF. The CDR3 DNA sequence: TGTGCCAGCAGCTTGGGGGCCGGTAGTGAGCAGTTCTTC.

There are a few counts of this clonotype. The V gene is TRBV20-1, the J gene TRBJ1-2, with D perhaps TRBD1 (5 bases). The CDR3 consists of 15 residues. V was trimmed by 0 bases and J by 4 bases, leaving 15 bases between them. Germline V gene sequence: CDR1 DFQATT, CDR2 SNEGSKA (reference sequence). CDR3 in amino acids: CSARDVGASFYGYTF. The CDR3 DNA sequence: TGCAGTGCTAGAGATGTTGGGGCGTCTTTCTATGGCTACACCTTC.

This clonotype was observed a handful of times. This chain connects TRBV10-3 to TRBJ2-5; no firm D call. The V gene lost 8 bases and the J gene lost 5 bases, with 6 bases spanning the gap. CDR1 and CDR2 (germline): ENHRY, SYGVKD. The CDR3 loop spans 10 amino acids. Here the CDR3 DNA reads TGTGCCATCGGGAAGGAGACCCAGTACTTC. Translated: CAIGKETQYF.

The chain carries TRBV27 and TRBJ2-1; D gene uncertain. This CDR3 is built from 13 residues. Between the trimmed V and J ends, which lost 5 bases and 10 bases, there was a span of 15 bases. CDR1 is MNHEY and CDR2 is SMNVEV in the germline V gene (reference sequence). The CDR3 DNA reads TGTGCCAGCAGTGGGATGCCATCGAGAGAGCAGTTCTTC. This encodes CASSGMPSREQFF.

Written as DNA, the CDR3 is TGCAGTACCACCGACTCTAGCGGGGACTACAATGAGCAGTTCTTC. This codes for CSTTDSSGDYNEQFF. The V and J genes are TRBV20-1 and TRBJ2-1; 9 bases match TRBD2. V trimming: 8 bases; J trimming: 3 bases; junction bases outside the gene matches: 11. The CDR3 covers 15 residues. Germline-derived CDR1 and CDR2 are DFQATT and SNEGSKA (reference sequence).

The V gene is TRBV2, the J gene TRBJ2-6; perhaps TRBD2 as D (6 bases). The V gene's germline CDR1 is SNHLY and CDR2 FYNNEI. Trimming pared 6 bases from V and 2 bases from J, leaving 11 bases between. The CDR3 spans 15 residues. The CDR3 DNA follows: TGTGCCAGCAGGACGGGGGAGGCTGGGGCCAACGTCCTGACTTTC. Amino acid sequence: CASRTGEAGANVLTF. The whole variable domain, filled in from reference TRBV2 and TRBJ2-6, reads EPEVTQTPSHQVTQMGQEVILRCVPISNHLYFYWYRQILGQKVEFLVSFYNNEISEKSEIFDDQFSVERPDGSNFTLKIRSTKLEDSAMYFCASRTGEAGANVLTFGAGSRLTVL.

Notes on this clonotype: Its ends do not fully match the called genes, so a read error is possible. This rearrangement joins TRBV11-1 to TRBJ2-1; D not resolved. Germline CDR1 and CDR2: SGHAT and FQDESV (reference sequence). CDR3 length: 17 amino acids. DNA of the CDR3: TGTGCCAGCAGCTTACTTACCGGGCCGAGCTCCTACAAGGAGCAGTTCTTC. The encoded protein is CASSLLTGPSSYKEQFF.

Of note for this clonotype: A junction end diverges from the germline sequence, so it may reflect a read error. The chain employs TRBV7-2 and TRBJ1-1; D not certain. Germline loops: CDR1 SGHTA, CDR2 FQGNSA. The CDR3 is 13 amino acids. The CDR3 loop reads CAGSLEENTEAFF. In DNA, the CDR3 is TGTGCCGGCAGCTTAGAGGAGAACACTGAAGCTTTCTTT. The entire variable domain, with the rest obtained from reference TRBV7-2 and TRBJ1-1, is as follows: GAGVSQSPSNKVTEKGKDVELRCDPISGHTALYWYRQSLGQGLEFLIYFQGNSAPDKSGLPSDRFSAERTGGSVSTLTIQRTQQEDSAVYLCAGSLEENTEAFFGQGTRLTVV.

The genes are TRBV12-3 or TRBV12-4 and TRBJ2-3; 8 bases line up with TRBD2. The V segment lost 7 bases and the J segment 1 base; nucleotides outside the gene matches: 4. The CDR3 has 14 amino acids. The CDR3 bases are TGTGCCAGCACCCATAGCGGGGGCACAGATACGCAGTATTTT. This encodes CASTHSGGTDTQYF.

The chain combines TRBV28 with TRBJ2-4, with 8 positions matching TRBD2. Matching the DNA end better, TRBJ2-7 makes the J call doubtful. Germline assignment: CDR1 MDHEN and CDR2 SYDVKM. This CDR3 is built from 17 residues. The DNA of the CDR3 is TGTGCCAGCAGTTTACTGTGGGCAGGGACTAGTGCCTACGAGCAGTACTTC. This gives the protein CASSLLWAGTSAYEQYF.

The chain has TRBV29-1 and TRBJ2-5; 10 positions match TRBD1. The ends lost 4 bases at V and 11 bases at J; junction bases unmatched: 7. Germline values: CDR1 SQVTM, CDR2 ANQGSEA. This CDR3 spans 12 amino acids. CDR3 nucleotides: TGCAGCGTTGTAGAGACAGGGGGCGGTCAGTACTTC. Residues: CSVVETGGGQYF.

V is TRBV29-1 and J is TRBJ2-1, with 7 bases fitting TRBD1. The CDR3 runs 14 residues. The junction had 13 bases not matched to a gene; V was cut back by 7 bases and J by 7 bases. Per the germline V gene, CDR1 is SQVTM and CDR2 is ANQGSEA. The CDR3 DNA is TGCAGCGCCACAGGGGTTATAACAAGGAATGAGCAGTTCTTC. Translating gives CSATGVITRNEQFF.

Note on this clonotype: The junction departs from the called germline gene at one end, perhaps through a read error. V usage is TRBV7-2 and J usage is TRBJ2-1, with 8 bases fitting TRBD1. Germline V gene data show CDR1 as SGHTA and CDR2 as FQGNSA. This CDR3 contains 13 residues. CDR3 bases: TGCGCCAGCAGCTTGGACAGGGCCCATGAGCAGTTCTTC. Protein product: CASSLDRAHEQFF.

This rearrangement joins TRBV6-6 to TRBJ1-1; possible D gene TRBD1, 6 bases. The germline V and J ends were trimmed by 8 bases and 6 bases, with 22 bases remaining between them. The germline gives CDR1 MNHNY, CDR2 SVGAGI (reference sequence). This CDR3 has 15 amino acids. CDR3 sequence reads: CASRTGQKKRAEAFF. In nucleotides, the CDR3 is TGTGCCAGCCGGACCGGACAGAAGAAAAGGGCTGAAGCTTTCTTT.

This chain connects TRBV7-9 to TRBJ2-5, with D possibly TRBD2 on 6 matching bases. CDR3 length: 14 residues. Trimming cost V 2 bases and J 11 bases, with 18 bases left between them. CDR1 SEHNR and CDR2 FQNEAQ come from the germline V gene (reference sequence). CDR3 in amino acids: CASSLLATYNEQYF. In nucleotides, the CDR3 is TGTGCCAGCAGCTTACTAGCGACCTACAATGAGCAGTACTTC.